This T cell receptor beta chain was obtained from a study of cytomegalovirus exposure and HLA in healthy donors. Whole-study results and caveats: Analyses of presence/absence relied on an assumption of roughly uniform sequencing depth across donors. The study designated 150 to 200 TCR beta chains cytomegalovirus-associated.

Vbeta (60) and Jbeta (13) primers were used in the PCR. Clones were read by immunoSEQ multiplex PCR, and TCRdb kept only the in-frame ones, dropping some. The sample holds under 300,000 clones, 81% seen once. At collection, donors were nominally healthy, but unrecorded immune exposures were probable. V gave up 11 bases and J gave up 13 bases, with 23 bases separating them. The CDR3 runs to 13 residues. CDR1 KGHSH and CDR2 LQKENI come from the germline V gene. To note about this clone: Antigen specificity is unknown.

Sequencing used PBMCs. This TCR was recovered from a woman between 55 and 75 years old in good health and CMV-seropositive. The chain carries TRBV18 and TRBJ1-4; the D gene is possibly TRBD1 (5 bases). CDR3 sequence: CASSADSPGGLFF. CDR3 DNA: TGTGCCTCCTCGGCCGACAGCCCAGGCGGACTGTTTTTT.